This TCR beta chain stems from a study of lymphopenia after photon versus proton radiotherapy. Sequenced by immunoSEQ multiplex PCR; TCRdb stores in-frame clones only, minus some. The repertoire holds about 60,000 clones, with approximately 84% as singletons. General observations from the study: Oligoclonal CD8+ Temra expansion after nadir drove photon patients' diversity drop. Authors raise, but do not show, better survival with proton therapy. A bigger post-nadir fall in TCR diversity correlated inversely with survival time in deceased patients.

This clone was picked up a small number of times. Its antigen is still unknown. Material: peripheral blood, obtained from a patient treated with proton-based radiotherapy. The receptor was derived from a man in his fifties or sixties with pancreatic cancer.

The CDR3 nucleotides read TGTGCCAGCCATCGGGGGGGAAATTCCTACAATGAGCAGTTCTTC. This translates into CASHRGGNSYNEQFF. The rearrangement links TRBV28 to TRBJ2-1, with 8 bases lining up with TRBD2. The length of the CDR3 is 15 residues. V was pared by 8 bases and J by 1 base, with 7 bases of the junction left unmatched. Germline loops: CDR1 MDHEN, CDR2 SYDVKM.